The T cell receptor (beta chain) described here comes from a study of cytomegalovirus exposure and HLA in healthy donors. Study-wide findings and caveats: Common viral pathogens were later found to be apparently linked to several of the most significant clusters. For TCR beta chains, V- and J-gene trimming was later linked to a missense DCLRE1C variant.

This clone occurred once. Its antigen is currently unknown. PCR involved 60 Vbeta and 13 Jbeta primers. In the source study's methods: A follow-up analysis tallied 73 million or so unique TCR beta chains, approximately 10 million shared. Libraries were prepared by immunoSEQ multiplex PCR; TCRdb keeps only in-frame clonotypes and omits some of them. For V, J and clone size, that table is used; D and trimming come from the DNA. The table has approximately 150,000 clones, roughly 80% seen once. The sequence derives from a young man in good health and CMV-seronegative. What was sequenced was PBMCs.

DNA of the CDR3: TGTGCCAGCCGACAGGACTCCTACGAGCAGTACTTC. This sequence encodes CASRQDSYEQYF. The chain recombines TRBV2 with TRBJ2-7; a weak D match, TRBD1 (6 bases). V lost 8 bases and J lost 0, with 8 bases in between. Germline CDR1 is SNHLY and CDR2 is FYNNEI. The CDR3 contains 12 residues.